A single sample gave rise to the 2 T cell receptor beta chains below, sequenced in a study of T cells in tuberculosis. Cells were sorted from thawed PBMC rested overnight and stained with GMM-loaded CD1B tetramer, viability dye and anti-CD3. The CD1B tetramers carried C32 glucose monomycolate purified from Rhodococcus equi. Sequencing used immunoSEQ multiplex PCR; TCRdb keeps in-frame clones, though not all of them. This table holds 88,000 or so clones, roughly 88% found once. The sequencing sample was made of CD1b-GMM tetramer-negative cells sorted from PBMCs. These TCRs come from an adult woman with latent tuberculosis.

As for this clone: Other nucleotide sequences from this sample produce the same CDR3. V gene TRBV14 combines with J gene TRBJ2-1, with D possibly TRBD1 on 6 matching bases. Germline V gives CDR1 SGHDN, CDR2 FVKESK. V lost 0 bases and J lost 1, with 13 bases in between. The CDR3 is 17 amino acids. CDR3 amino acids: CASSQESVRGSYNEQFF. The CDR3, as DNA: TGTGCCAGCAGCCAAGAATCGGTCAGGGGTTCCTACAATGAGCAGTTCTTC.

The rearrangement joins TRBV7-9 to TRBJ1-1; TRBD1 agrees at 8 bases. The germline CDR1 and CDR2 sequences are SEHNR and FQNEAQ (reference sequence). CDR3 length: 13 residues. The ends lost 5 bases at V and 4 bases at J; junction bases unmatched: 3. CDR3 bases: TGTGCCAGCAGCCGGACAGGGACCACTGAAGCTTTCTTT. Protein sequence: CASSRTGTTEAFF. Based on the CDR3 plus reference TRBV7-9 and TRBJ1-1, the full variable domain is DTGVSQNPRHKITKRGQNVTFRCDPISEHNRLYWYRQTLGQGPEFLTYFQNEAQLEKSRLLSDRFSAERPKGSFSTLEIQRTEQGDSAMYLCASSRTGTTEAFFGQGTRLTVV.